In this sample, the clone carrying this TCR beta chain turned up a few times. Its antigen remains unknown. Measured with immunoSEQ multiplex PCR; TCRdb has only the in-frame clones, and not every one. Of roughly 180,000 clones listed, less than 85% are singletons. This sample stems from a study of cytotoxic CD8 clonotypes in ibrutinib-treated CLL. Study observations and caveats: Clonality increased with ibrutinib response but returned toward baseline at progression.

The CDR3 length is 14 residues. Germline V gives CDR1 SGHRS, CDR2 YFSETQ. V shed 0 bases and J shed 0 bases, with 3 bases lying between them. This TCR was sampled from a human donor with chronic lymphocytic leukemia. Sequencing used PBMCs, obtained after 24 months of ibrutinib treatment. The chain uses TRBV5-1 and TRBJ1-4, with D unresolved. The CDR3 is CASSLATTNEKLFF. The CDR3 DNA sequence: TGCGCCAGCAGCTTGGCCACAACTAATGAAAAACTGTTTTTT.